This entry lists 22 T cell receptor beta chains sequenced from one sample in a study of T cell responses to AZD1222 COVID-19 vaccine. The data were produced by immunoSEQ multiplex PCR, yet TCRdb's version contains in-frame clones alone and is incomplete. The data contain about 110,000 clones, around 96% of them seen just once; the ten biggest clones take up approximately 2.2%. Sample: peripheral blood, taken on day 0 of AZD1222 vaccination. These TCRs come from an adult in good health.

As for this clone: Additional DNA sequences in this sample encode the identical CDR3. The rearrangement links TRBV18 to TRBJ2-5, with a possible D match to TRBD2 (5 bases). From germline, CDR1 is KGHSH and CDR2 LQKENI. With 3 bases removed from V and 5 bases from J, the gap between germline ends came to 7 bases. The CDR3 length is 12 residues. CDR3 DNA sequence: TGTGCCAGCTCACCCTCGGGGGAGACCCAGTACTTC. It is translated as CASSPSGETQYF.

The chain carries TRBV7-9 and TRBJ1-1; D is unresolved. The CDR3 is 14 amino acids. Germline assignment: CDR1 SEHNR and CDR2 FQNEAQ (reference sequence). The germline V and J ends were trimmed by 6 bases and 0 bases, with 11 bases remaining between them. CDR3 in DNA: TGTGCCAGCAGTGGCCGCCACTTGAACACTGAAGCTTTCTTT. Its translation: CASSGRHLNTEAFF.

V is TRBV2 and J is TRBJ1-6, with TRBD1 matching 8 bases. V lost 6 bases to trimming and J lost 10 bases; unmatched junction nucleotides: 11. CDR1 is SNHLY, CDR2 FYNNEI, per germline. The CDR3 runs 15 residues. Here the CDR3 reads CASSLTGTGGSPLHF. The DNA for the CDR3 is TGTGCCAGCAGCCTCACCGGGACAGGCGGCTCACCCCTCCACTTT. Using reference TRBV2 and TRBJ1-6 for the parts outside the CDR3, the full variable domain is EPEVTQTPSHQVTQMGQEVILRCVPISNHLYFYWYRQILGQKVEFLVSFYNNEISEKSEIFDDQFSVERPDGSNFTLKIRSTKLEDSAMYFCASSLTGTGGSPLHFGNGTRLTVT.

This clone has only one observation. This sequence joins TRBV5-4 and TRBJ1-1; 8 bases fit TRBD1. Germline assignment: CDR1 SGHNT and CDR2 YYREEE (reference sequence). This CDR3 comprises 14 residues. J was trimmed by 1 base and V by 2 bases; bases with no gene match: 1. In DNA, the CDR3 is TGTGCCAGCAGCTTACAGGGGGGGAACACTGAAGCTTTCTTT. Translating it yields CASSLQGGNTEAFF.

V and J are TRBV4-1 and TRBJ1-1; no reliable D call. Trimming took off 3 bases at V and 2 bases at J, with 10 bases between the two ends. CDR3 size: 14 residues. The germline V gene has CDR1 MGHRA and CDR2 YSYEKL. The CDR3 region has the DNA TGCGCCAGCAGCCAGGTAGGAGCCAACACTGAAGCTTTCTTT. Its protein product is CASSQVGANTEAFF.

CDR3 sequence (DNA): TGTGCCAGCAGTGAAGTTTCCGGGTATAGCAATCAGCCCCAGCATTTT. Protein sequence: CASSEVSGYSNQPQHF. This rearrangement joins TRBV2 to TRBJ1-5; D gene ambiguous. Looked up from germline, CDR1 is SNHLY and CDR2 is FYNNEI. Trimming removed 1 base at V and 0 bases at J, with 10 bases between. This CDR3 spans 16 amino acids.

The chain is built from TRBV19 and TRBJ1-4; 8 bases map to TRBD1. Germline V gene lookup returns CDR1 LNHDA and CDR2 SQIVND (reference sequence). The CDR3 loop spans 17 amino acids. V shed 0 bases and J 0 bases; nucleotides not matched to a gene: 3. CDR3: CASSIEDRASTNEKLFF. The DNA for the CDR3 is TGTGCCAGTAGTATAGAGGACAGGGCGTCAACTAATGAAAAACTGTTTTTT.

The rearrangement joins TRBV6-5 to TRBJ1-1, with D possibly matching TRBD1 (5 bases). The CDR3 covers 16 residues. From germline, CDR1 is MNHEY and CDR2 SVGAGI. Trimming took 0 bases from V and 1 from J, leaving 12 bases between them. The CDR3 region is CASSYSSPGGNTEAFF. CDR3 DNA sequence: TGTGCCAGCAGTTACTCCTCCCCGGGGGGGAACACTGAAGCTTTCTTT.

This clone was recorded only once. V is TRBV10-3 and J is TRBJ2-1, with 10 bases matching TRBD2. V lost 7 bases and J lost 6; bases outside the gene matches: 9. CDR3 length equals 15 residues. Germline V gene data show CDR1 as ENHRY and CDR2 as SYGVKD. The CDR3, as DNA: TGTGCCATCAAAAAAAGCTTAGCGGGGGGCAATGAGCAGTTCTTC. It translates to CAIKKSLAGGNEQFF.

CDR3 in amino acids: CASSNDYTEAFF. The CDR3 bases are TGTGCCAGCAGTAACGATTACACTGAAGCTTTCTTT. The rearrangement links TRBV12-3 or TRBV12-4 to TRBJ1-1, with D unresolved. V was cut by 5 bases and J by 3 bases, with 7 bases left in between. The CDR3 totals 12 residues.

The J gene is TRBJ1-1, the V gene TRBV27; D remains ambiguous. This CDR3 comprises 13 residues. The V gene's germline CDR1 is MNHEY and CDR2 SMNVEV (reference sequence). V was cut by 0 bases and J by 4 bases, with 6 bases left in between. CDR3 in DNA: TGTGCCAGCAGTTTATCGGGTGGCACTGAAGCTTTCTTT. This sequence encodes CASSLSGGTEAFF.

J is TRBJ1-5 and V is TRBV19, with TRBD1 as a possible D gene (6 bases). Per germline, CDR1 LNHDA and CDR2 SQIVND (reference sequence). V gave up 2 bases and J gave up 1 base, with 6 bases separating them. The CDR3 length is 14 residues. The CDR3 reads CASSIQGSNQPQHF. CDR3 sequence (DNA): TGTGCCAGTAGTATACAGGGGAGCAATCAGCCCCAGCATTTT.

This sequence joins TRBV28 and TRBJ1-4; D gene ambiguous. The germline V and J ends were trimmed by 5 bases and 5 bases, with 12 bases remaining between them. This CDR3 region has 14 residues. CDR1 MDHEN and CDR2 SYDVKM come from the germline V gene. Here the CDR3 reads CASSITSINEKLFF. CDR3 DNA: TGTGCCAGCAGTATAACCAGCATCAATGAAAAACTGTTTTTT.

This clone was observed a few times. V usage is TRBV1 and J usage is TRBJ2-7; the listed D gene, TRBD1, was not tested against the DNA. TRBV1 is shown as a pseudogene. This CDR3 comprises 15 residues. CDR3 in amino acids: CTSSQDTGGFYEQYF. In DNA, the CDR3 is TGCACCAGCAGCCAAGATACAGGGGGTTTTTACGAGCAGTACTTC.

The V gene is TRBV7-9, the J gene TRBJ2-7; D might be TRBD2 (6 bases). CDR3 size: 16 residues. Between the trimmed V and J ends, which lost 0 bases and 1 base, there was a span of 13 bases. Germline-derived CDR1 and CDR2 are SEHNR and FQNEAQ (reference sequence). The CDR3 DNA is TGTGCCAGCAGCTTAGCCCCTGCAGGAGGGTCCTACGAGCAGTACTTC. The encoded protein is CASSLAPAGGSYEQYF.

This chain joins TRBV9 and TRBJ1-2; the D gene is possibly TRBD1 (6 bases). This CDR3 is 15 amino acids long. With 0 bases removed from V and 2 bases from J, the gap between germline ends came to 11 bases. Germline CDR1 and CDR2: SGDLS and YYNGEE. DNA for the CDR3: TGTGCCAGCAGCGTAGTACAGGGACCCAACTATGGCTACACCTTC. Protein product: CASSVVQGPNYGYTF.

The CDR3: CASRSLGRNTEAFF. The DNA of the CDR3 is TGTGCCAGCCGCTCCCTCGGCAGGAACACTGAAGCTTTCTTT. V usage is TRBV28 and J usage is TRBJ1-1; no reliable D call. V shed 8 bases and J shed 1 base, with 14 bases lying between them. Germline values: CDR1 MDHEN, CDR2 SYDVKM. CDR3 size: 14 residues.

V usage is TRBV7-9 and J usage is TRBJ1-2; unclear D gene. CDR1 and CDR2 from the germline V gene are SEHNR and FQNEAQ (reference sequence). V lost 1 base and J lost 3, with 6 bases in between. CDR3 length: 13 residues. As DNA, the CDR3 is TGTGCCAGCAGCTTAGGGTCCGACTATGGCTACACCTTC. Translating it yields CASSLGSDYGYTF.

V and J are TRBV2 and TRBJ2-1; 10 nucleotides match TRBD2. Germline CDR1 and CDR2: SNHLY and FYNNEI. The J segment lost 0 bases and the V segment lost 8 bases, leaving 1 base of the junction unmatched. This CDR3 spans 14 amino acids. In nucleotides, the CDR3 is TGTGCCAGCCCTAGCGGGAGCTCCTACAATGAGCAGTTCTTC. This translates into CASPSGSSYNEQFF.

V and J are TRBV21-1 and TRBJ1-3. TRBV21-1 is marked as a pseudogene. The CDR3 sequence is 13 residues long. The CDR3 DNA reads as TGTGCCAGCAGCAGGGAATCTGGAAACACCATATATTTT. It is translated as CASSRESGNTIYF.

This chain uses TRBV5-4 with TRBJ2-7, with a weak D call TRBD1 (5 bases). Trimming cost V 0 bases and J 3 bases, with 10 bases left between them. Germline V gene data show CDR1 as SGHNT and CDR2 as YYREEE (reference sequence). The CDR3 has 14 amino acids. CDR3 sequence: CASSLGTTVYEQYF. The CDR3 DNA sequence: TGTGCCAGCAGCTTGGGGACAACTGTCTACGAGCAGTACTTC.

With respect to this clone: No DNA is shown, since the ends of the CDR3 on it are uncertain; the CDR3 is the one TCRdb lists. This chain connects TRBV19 to TRBJ2-7; TRBD1 was called by the table and not checked on the DNA. The CDR3 has 13 amino acids, counting both end residues. Germline CDR1 is LNHDA and CDR2 is SQIVND (reference sequence). Here the CDR3 reads CASTSGRDNEQYF.